This T cell receptor (beta chain) came from a study of blood T cells in healthy people across ages. This clonotype turned up a few times. A J-beta primer mix and a sample-barcoded 5' primer were used in a second PCR of roughly 7 to 12 cycles. A single record per CDR3 protein comes from TCRdb applying MiXCR to the 5' RACE reads. The repertoire holds about 1,000,000 distinct CDR3 sequences, with around 45% as singletons. Germline CDR1 is SGDLS and CDR2 is YYNGEE. The CDR3 has 15 amino acids. The ends were cut back, 2 bases at V and 2 bases at J, with 14 bases in the middle. The V and J genes are TRBV9 and TRBJ2-7; D tentatively reads TRBD1 or TRBD2 (5 bases each). Sequenced input: blood. The TCR comes from a woman aged 55-70 years in good health. CDR3: CASSVGDGPTYEQYF. CDR3 nucleotides: TGTGCCAGCAGCGTCGGGGACGGTCCGACCTACGAGCAGTACTTC.